The clone carrying this T cell receptor (beta chain) was detected only once. This sample was taken from a study of blood T cell repertoires in COVID-19. V dropped 6 bases and J dropped 2; count of bases not matched to a gene: 2. Germline values: CDR1 SNHLY, CDR2 FYNNEI. The CDR3 has 14 residues. Data came from immunoSEQ multiplex PCR; TCRdb stores just in-frame clones and leaves some out. The profile shows about 130,000 clones, more than 75% of them singletons. Sequencing input: peripheral blood. The chain joins TRBV2 to TRBJ2-5; 11 nucleotides line up with TRBD2. The origin of this receptor is a man between 50 and 59 years old with active COVID-19. The CDR3 region has the DNA TGTGCCAGCAGGGGACTAGCGGTGCAAGAGACCCAGTACTTC. Amino acids: CASRGLAVQETQYF.